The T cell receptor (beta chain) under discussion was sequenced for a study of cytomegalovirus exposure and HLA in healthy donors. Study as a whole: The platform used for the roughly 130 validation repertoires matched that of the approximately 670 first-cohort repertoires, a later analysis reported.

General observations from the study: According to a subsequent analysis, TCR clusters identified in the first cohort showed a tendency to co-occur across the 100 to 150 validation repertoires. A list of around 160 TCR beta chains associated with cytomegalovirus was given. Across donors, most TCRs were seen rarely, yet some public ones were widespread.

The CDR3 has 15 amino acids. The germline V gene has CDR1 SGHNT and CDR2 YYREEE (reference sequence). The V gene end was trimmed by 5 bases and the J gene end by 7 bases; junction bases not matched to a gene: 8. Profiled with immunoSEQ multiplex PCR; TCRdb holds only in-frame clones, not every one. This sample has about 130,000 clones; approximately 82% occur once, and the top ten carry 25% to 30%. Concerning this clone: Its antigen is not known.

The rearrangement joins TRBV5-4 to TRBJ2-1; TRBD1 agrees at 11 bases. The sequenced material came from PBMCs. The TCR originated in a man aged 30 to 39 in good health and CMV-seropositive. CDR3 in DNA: TGTGCCAGCAGAGTTGGGACAGGGGGGTGGAATGAGCAGTTCTTC. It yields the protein CASRVGTGGWNEQFF.